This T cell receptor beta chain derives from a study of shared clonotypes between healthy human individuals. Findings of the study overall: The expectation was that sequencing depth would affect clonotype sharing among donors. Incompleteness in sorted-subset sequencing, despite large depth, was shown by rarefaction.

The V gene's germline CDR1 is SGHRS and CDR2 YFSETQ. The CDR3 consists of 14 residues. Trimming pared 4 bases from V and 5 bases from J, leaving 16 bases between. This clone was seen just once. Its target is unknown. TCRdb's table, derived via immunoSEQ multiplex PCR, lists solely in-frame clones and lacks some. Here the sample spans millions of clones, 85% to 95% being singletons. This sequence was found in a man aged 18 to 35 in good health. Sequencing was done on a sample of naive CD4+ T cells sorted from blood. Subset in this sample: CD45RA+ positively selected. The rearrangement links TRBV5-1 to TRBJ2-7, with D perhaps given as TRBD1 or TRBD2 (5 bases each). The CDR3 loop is CASSAGRVSDEQYF. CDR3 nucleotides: TGCGCCAGCAGCGCGGGCAGGGTGTCCGACGAGCAGTACTTC.